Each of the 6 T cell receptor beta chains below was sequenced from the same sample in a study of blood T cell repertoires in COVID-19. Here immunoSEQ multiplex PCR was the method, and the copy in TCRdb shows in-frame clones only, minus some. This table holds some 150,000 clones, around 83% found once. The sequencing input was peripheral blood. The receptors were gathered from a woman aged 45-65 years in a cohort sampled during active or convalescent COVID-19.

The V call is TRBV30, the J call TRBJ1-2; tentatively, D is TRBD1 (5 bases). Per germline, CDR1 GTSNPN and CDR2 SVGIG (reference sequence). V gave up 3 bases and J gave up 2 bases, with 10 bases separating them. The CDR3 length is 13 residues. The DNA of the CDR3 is TGTGCCTGGAGCAATGGGGGGAACTATGGCTACACCTTC. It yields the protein CAWSNGGNYGYTF.

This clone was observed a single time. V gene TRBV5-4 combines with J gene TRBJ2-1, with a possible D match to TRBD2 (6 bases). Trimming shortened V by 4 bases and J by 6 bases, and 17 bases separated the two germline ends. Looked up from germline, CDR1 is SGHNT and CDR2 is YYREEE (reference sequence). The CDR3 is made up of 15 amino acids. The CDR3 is CASSLPPRGTNEQFF. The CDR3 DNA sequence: TGTGCCAGCAGCCTTCCCCCGCGGGGCACCAATGAGCAGTTCTTC. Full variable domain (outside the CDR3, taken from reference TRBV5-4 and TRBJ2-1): ETGVTQSPTHLIKTRGQQVTLRCSSQSGHNTVSWYQQALGQGPQFIFQYYREEENGRGNFPPRFSGLQFPNYSSELNVNALELDDSALYLCASSLPPRGTNEQFFGPGTRLTVL.

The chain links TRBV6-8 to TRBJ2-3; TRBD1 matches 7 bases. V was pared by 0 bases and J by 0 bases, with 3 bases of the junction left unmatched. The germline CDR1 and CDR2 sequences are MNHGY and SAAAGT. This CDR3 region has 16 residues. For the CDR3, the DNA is TGTGCCAGCAGTTACTCAAGGACAGGTAGCACAGATACGCAGTATTTT. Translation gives CASSYSRTGSTDTQYF.

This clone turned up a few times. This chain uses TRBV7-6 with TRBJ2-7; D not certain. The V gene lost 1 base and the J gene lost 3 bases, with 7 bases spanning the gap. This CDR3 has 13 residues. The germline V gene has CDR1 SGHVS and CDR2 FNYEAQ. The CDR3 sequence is CASSLGDNYEQYF. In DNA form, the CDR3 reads TGTGCCAGCAGCTTAGGAGACAACTACGAGCAGTACTTC.

The CDR3 sequence: CASSRGLSGANEKLFF. CDR3 coding DNA: TGCGCCAGCAGCAGGGGCCTCTCGGGGGCTAATGAAAAACTGTTTTTT. The V call is TRBV5-1, the J call TRBJ1-4, with D possibly TRBD1 on 5 matching bases. The CDR3 is 16 amino acids. Germline CDR1 reads SGHRS; CDR2 reads YFSETQ. Trimming removed 4 bases at V and 3 bases at J, with 16 bases between. Using reference TRBV5-1 and TRBJ1-4 for the parts outside the CDR3, the full variable domain is KAGVTQTPRYLIKTRGQQVTLSCSPISGHRSVSWYQQTPGQGLQFLFEYFSETQRNKGNFPGRFSGRQFSNSRSEMNVSTLELGDSALYLCASSRGLSGANEKLFFGSGTQLSVL.

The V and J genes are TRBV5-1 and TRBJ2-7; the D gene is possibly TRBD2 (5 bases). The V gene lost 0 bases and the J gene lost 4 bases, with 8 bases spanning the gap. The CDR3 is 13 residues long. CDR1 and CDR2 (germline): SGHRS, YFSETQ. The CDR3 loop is CASSLGSGYEQYF. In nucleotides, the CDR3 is TGCGCCAGCAGCTTGGGGTCGGGGTACGAGCAGTACTTC.